The clone carrying this T cell receptor beta chain was seen only a few times. The antigen is unknown. The CDR3 has 13 residues. From germline, CDR1 is LNHDA and CDR2 SQIVND (reference sequence). Trimming shortened V by 7 bases and J by 4 bases, and 11 bases separated the two germline ends. The sample belongs to a study of T-cell memory formation after mild COVID-19. Study-level information: Largely, TCR clusters stayed within a single donor.

MiXCR, run by TCRdb on the 5' RACE reads, gives a single entry per CDR3 protein. The data hold approximately 480,000 distinct CDR3 sequences, with approximately 18% observed a single time. Study-level findings and limits: Clones shrinking from day 15 to 85 showed even CD4/CD8 mixes; later expanders tilted CD4+. In pre-infection memory, a portion of responding clones appeared, which suggested that cross-reactive memory joined.

This receptor was taken from an adult woman who had mild COVID-19 (a few samples of this study predate the infection). Cell type and time point are not known. Input material: PBMCs or a T cell subset sorted from them (not recorded which). The genes are TRBV19 and TRBJ2-1; perhaps TRBD1 as D (6 bases). The chain's CDR3 is CASTPQGYNEQFF. The CDR3 bases are TGTGCCAGTACTCCACAGGGTTACAATGAGCAGTTCTTC.